Below are 18 T cell receptor beta chains sequenced from a single sample in a study of cytomegalovirus exposure and HLA in healthy donors. PCR was performed using 60 Vbeta and 13 Jbeta primers. This table comes from immunoSEQ multiplex PCR, and its TCRdb copy is limited to in-frame clones, with some not included. Of 90,000 to 140,000 clones listed, more than 60% are singletons. Sequencing was performed on PBMCs. These receptors originate from a woman aged 40 to 49 in good health and CMV-seropositive.

CDR3 amino acids: CASRLGGGAYEQYF. The CDR3 nucleotides read TGTGCCAGCAGACTAGGCGGAGGGGCCTACGAGCAGTACTTC. V is TRBV11-2 and J is TRBJ2-7, with a tentative D call TRBD2 (6 bases). In germline, CDR1 is SGHAT, CDR2 FQNNGV. V gave up 6 bases and J gave up 2 bases, with 14 bases separating them. This CDR3 is built from 14 residues.

The V and J genes are TRBV6-5 and TRBJ1-6; 7 nucleotides agree with TRBD1. This CDR3 contains 14 residues. V gave up 7 bases and J gave up 3 bases; unmatched junction bases: 3. The germline gives CDR1 MNHEY, CDR2 SVGAGI. For the CDR3, the DNA is TGTGCCAGCACTAGGACAGGCTATAATTCACCCCTCCACTTT. The encoded protein is CASTRTGYNSPLHF.

The chain combines TRBV6-1 with TRBJ2-1; the match to TRBD1 covers 7 bases. The germline gives CDR1 MNHNS, CDR2 SASEGT. V gave up 2 bases and J gave up 2 bases; unmatched junction bases: 12. The length of the CDR3 is 18 residues. CDR3 in DNA: TGTGCCAGCAGTGAAAATAAATGGAGAACAGGGGCCTACAATGAGCAGTTCTTC. Its protein product is CASSENKWRTGAYNEQFF.

The J gene is TRBJ2-5, the V gene TRBV7-9; 8 bases are a match to TRBD1. Germline V lookup: CDR1 SEHNR, CDR2 FQNEAQ (reference sequence). The CDR3 loop spans 15 amino acids. V shed 2 bases, J shed 3 bases, and the junction held 5 bases outside the gene matches. Here the CDR3 reads CASSLRPTGEETQYF. Written as DNA, the CDR3 is TGTGCCAGCAGCTTACGACCGACAGGGGAAGAGACCCAGTACTTC.

In this sample, this clone turned up a few times. The chain recombines TRBV14 with TRBJ2-1; 7 bases line up with TRBD2. The CDR3 consists of 19 residues. Unmatched junction bases numbered 21, after V lost 4 bases and J lost 6 bases. Germline assignment: CDR1 SGHDN and CDR2 FVKESK. The CDR3 reads CASSPTFSRAGMSLNEQFF. The CDR3 nucleotides are TGTGCCAGCAGCCCTACGTTTAGTCGAGCGGGGATGAGTCTCAATGAGCAGTTCTTC.

This clone has a single count. The CDR3 DNA reads TGTGCCAGTAGCCCCCTGACTAGGGGCCGGACTGAAGCTTTCTTT. This gives the protein CASSPLTRGRTEAFF. The chain joins TRBV19 to TRBJ1-1; D is possibly TRBD1 (5 bases). Trimming took off 6 bases at V and 5 bases at J, with 19 bases between the two ends. The V gene's germline CDR1 is LNHDA and CDR2 SQIVND (reference sequence). CDR3 length: 15 amino acids.

The table lists this clone with a few counts. The chain uses TRBV13 and TRBJ2-7; a possible D gene is TRBD2 (6 bases). V lost 5 bases and J lost 3, with 14 bases in between. The CDR3 loop spans 14 amino acids. Germline V CDR1 and CDR2: PRHDT, FYEKMQ (reference sequence). This chain's CDR3 is CASSAGSQSYEQYF. The CDR3 DNA sequence: TGTGCCAGCAGCGCCGGGAGTCAGAGCTACGAGCAGTACTTC.

The chain uses TRBV7-3 and TRBJ1-1; 8 positions agree with TRBD1. The CDR3 extends over 17 amino acids. Germline values: CDR1 SGHTA, CDR2 FQGTGA. V shed 0 bases, J shed 4 bases, and the junction held 10 bases outside the gene matches. CDR3: CASSLTNSGGAGTEAFF. The CDR3 coding sequence is TGTGCCAGCAGCTTAACGAACTCAGGGGGCGCGGGCACTGAAGCTTTCTTT.

This clone was seen just once. The chain recombines TRBV7-8 with TRBJ1-1; TRBD1 matches 9 bases. Germline CDR1 reads SGHVS; CDR2 reads FQNEAQ. This CDR3 region has 14 residues. Losses at the gene ends were 6 bases for V and 4 bases for J; bases not matched to a gene: 6. The CDR3 sequence is CASSPRTGVTEAFF. CDR3 nucleotides: TGTGCCAGCAGTCCTAGGACAGGGGTCACTGAAGCTTTCTTT.

The J gene is TRBJ1-2, the V gene TRBV5-5, with 7 bases aligning to TRBD1. The germline CDR1 and CDR2 sequences are SGHKS and YYEKEE (reference sequence). CDR3 length equals 16 residues. The V gene end was trimmed by 4 bases and the J gene end by 8 bases; junction bases not matched to a gene: 17. CDR3 DNA sequence: TGTGCCAGCAGCCTATACGGGACAGTCCAAGCGGGCGGCTACACCTTC. Amino acids: CASSLYGTVQAGGYTF.

The chain employs TRBV21-1 and TRBJ2-2; the table names TRBD2, a call not compared with the DNA. TRBV21-1 is a pseudogene locus. The CDR3 has 13 amino acids. The CDR3 protein is CARHYLATGELFF. CDR3 DNA: TGTGCCAGACACTATCTAGCAACCGGGGAGCTGTTTTTT.

The rearrangement links TRBV28 to TRBJ2-3; 7 bases match TRBD1. This CDR3 is built from 15 residues. Trimming took 3 bases from V and 1 from J; bases not matched to a gene: 4. Germline-derived CDR1 and CDR2 are MDHEN and SYDVKM. CDR3 protein: CASSFGTARTDTQYF. DNA for the CDR3: TGTGCCAGCAGTTTTGGGACAGCCCGCACAGATACGCAGTATTTT.

The chain recombines TRBV2 with TRBJ2-7; TRBD1 matches at 8 bases. This CDR3 contains 13 residues. The J segment lost 4 bases and the V segment lost 7 bases, leaving 6 bases of the junction unmatched. In germline, CDR1 is SNHLY, CDR2 FYNNEI. The CDR3 loop is CASKRTGLYEQYF. The CDR3 bases are TGTGCCAGCAAACGGACAGGGCTTTACGAGCAGTACTTC. The variable domain in full, completed from reference TRBV2 and TRBJ2-7, reads EPEVTQTPSHQVTQMGQEVILRCVPISNHLYFYWYRQILGQKVEFLVSFYNNEISEKSEIFDDQFSVERPDGSNFTLKIRSTKLEDSAMYFCASKRTGLYEQYFGPGTRLTVT.

This rearrangement joins TRBV6-1 to TRBJ1-5; possibly TRBD1 for D (6 bases). This CDR3 spans 15 amino acids. Germline CDR1 reads MNHNS; CDR2 reads SASEGT. V lost 6 bases to trimming and J lost 1 base, with 13 bases between them. The CDR3 loop reads CASRTYRESNQPQHF. In DNA form, the CDR3 reads TGTGCCAGCAGAACATACAGGGAGAGCAATCAGCCCCAGCATTTT.

The J gene is TRBJ2-5, the V gene TRBV6-5; D call uncertain. Per germline, CDR1 MNHEY and CDR2 SVGAGI. V was cut by 6 bases and J by 0 bases, with 8 bases left in between. CDR3 length equals 13 residues. The CDR3 coding sequence is TGTGCCAGCAGCTTAACGGACCAAGAGACCCAGTACTTC. As protein: CASSLTDQETQYF.

This clone was seen more than once but under ten times. This rearrangement joins TRBV5-4 to TRBJ2-6, with D possibly matching TRBD2 (6 bases). The CDR3 has 17 residues. Trimming took off 1 base at V and 3 bases at J, with 14 bases between the two ends. CDR1 and CDR2 from the germline V gene are SGHNT and YYREEE (reference sequence). CDR3 nucleotides: TGTGCCAGCAGCTTGCTCGGAGGGAAGGATGGGGCCAACGTCCTGACTTTC. Translating gives CASSLLGGKDGANVLTF.

V is TRBV6-6 and J is TRBJ2-7, with TRBD1 as a possible D gene (5 bases). The V gene's germline CDR1 is MNHNY and CDR2 SVGAGI (reference sequence). This CDR3 region has 15 residues. With 2 bases removed from V and 0 bases from J, the gap between germline ends came to 11 bases. The CDR3: CASSYPGAGSYEQYF. In DNA form, the CDR3 reads TGTGCCAGCAGTTACCCTGGGGCCGGCTCCTACGAGCAGTACTTC.

This clone appeared a few times. The rearrangement uses TRBV5-6 and TRBJ1-6, with D possibly TRBD1 on 6 matching bases. The germline V gene has CDR1 SGHDT and CDR2 YYEEEE. The V gene lost 4 bases and the J gene lost 18 bases, with 26 bases spanning the gap. This CDR3 is 15 amino acids long. As DNA, the CDR3 is TGTGCCAGCAGCCTCCGTCCCGGGACATCAACTCCCTCCCACTTT. Amino acids: CASSLRPGTSTPSHF.